The clone carrying this T cell receptor (beta chain) has at least ten counts. What it binds is not known. This specimen belongs to a study of neurological immune-mediated disorders. Study-wide findings and caveats: The absence of shared CDR3 amino acid sequences among expanded clones across subjects suggests private repertoires in all groups.

Germline CDR1 reads SGHRS; CDR2 reads YFSETQ. V was pared by 0 bases and J by 1 base, with 8 bases between. This CDR3 contains 14 residues. TCRdb passed the 5' RACE reads through MiXCR, listing each CDR3 protein once. The sample consists of roughly 20,000 distinct CDR3 sequences, about 14% of them appearing once. This chain connects TRBV5-1 to TRBJ2-7; possibly TRBD2 for D (5 bases). The material sequenced was CD4+ T cells from blood. This TCR was recovered from a woman aged 60 to 75 with HTLV-1-associated myelopathy (HAM/TSP). CDR3 nucleotide sequence: TGCGCCAGCAGCTTGGCCGGGGTATCCTACGAGCAGTACTTC. Encoded protein: CASSLAGVSYEQYF.